The 18 T cell receptor beta chains below all came from one sample that was sequenced in a study of CD8+ T cells in alopecia areata. The authors extracted RNA and reverse transcribed it into cDNA as the sequencing template. The protocol was immunoSEQ multiplex PCR, while the TCRdb copy is restricted to in-frame clones and leaves out a portion. The profile shows 200,000 to 250,000 clones, approximately 61% of them singletons. The sample in question was CD4+ T cells sorted from blood, obtained at week 0. The receptors come from a human donor with alopecia areata.

This chain joins TRBV6-5 and TRBJ2-7; D remains ambiguous. The V gene's germline CDR1 is MNHEY and CDR2 SVGAGI. The CDR3 has 14 amino acids. Between the trimmed V and J ends, which lost 6 bases and 5 bases, there was a span of 17 bases. The CDR3: CASRALLVSHEQYF. Written as DNA, the CDR3 is TGTGCCAGCAGGGCCCTCCTAGTTTCCCACGAGCAGTACTTC.

J is TRBJ2-7 and V is TRBV14; unclear D gene. The germline gives CDR1 SGHDN, CDR2 FVKESK. This CDR3 has 15 residues. Trimming took 1 base from V and 4 from J, leaving 14 bases between them. The CDR3, as DNA: TGTGCCAGCAGCCAAGTCCCGTCCTCAGGTTACGAGCAGTACTTC. Its translation: CASSQVPSSGYEQYF.

This clone has a handful of counts. The chain carries TRBV4-1 and TRBJ2-1; the match to TRBD2 covers 9 bases. Looked up from germline, CDR1 is MGHRA and CDR2 is YSYEKL. J was trimmed by 0 bases and V by 4 bases; bases with no gene match: 7. CDR3 size: 17 residues. In DNA form, the CDR3 reads TGCGCCAGCAGCCCGAGACTAGCGGACCCCTCCTACAATGAGCAGTTCTTC. The encoded protein is CASSPRLADPSYNEQFF.

The V and J genes are TRBV5-1 and TRBJ1-2, with a possible D match to TRBD1 (5 bases). The length of the CDR3 is 13 residues. V was clipped by 4 bases and J by 6 bases, with 13 bases between them. Germline loops: CDR1 SGHRS, CDR2 YFSETQ. CDR3 sequence: CASSLDNPHGYTF. The CDR3 nucleotides are TGCGCCAGCAGCCTGGACAATCCCCATGGCTACACCTTC.

V is TRBV12-5 and J is TRBJ2-1, with 11 bases matching TRBD2. Germline V gene lookup returns CDR1 LGHNT and CDR2 FRNRAP. This CDR3 is 18 amino acids long. The V segment lost 0 bases and the J segment 4 bases; nucleotides outside the gene matches: 8. CDR3 DNA sequence: TGTGCTAGTGGTTTGGTACTGAGGTTAGCGGGAGGGTACAATGAGCAGTTCTTC. The encoded protein is CASGLVLRLAGGYNEQFF.

The V gene is TRBV7-9, the J gene TRBJ2-5, with D possibly called TRBD1 or TRBD2 (5 bases each). The CDR3 spans 14 residues. Germline CDR1 is SEHNR and CDR2 is FQNEAQ (reference sequence). V was clipped by 1 base and J by 6 bases, with 12 bases between them. CDR3 sequence: CASSLVSGTKTQYF. The DNA for the CDR3 is TGTGCCAGCAGCTTAGTCTCAGGGACGAAGACCCAGTACTTC.

V gene TRBV4-2 combines with J gene TRBJ2-3; 11 nucleotides agree with TRBD2. The CDR3 runs to 16 residues. Looked up from germline, CDR1 is LGHNA and CDR2 is YNFKEQ. The J segment lost 4 bases and the V segment lost 7 bases, leaving 10 bases of the junction unmatched. In nucleotides, the CDR3 is TGTGCCAGCAATATCCTAGCGGGAGGAGGGGCAGATACGCAGTATTTT. This gives the protein CASNILAGGGADTQYF.

Regarding this clone: At one end, the junction sequence differs from germline, possibly due to a read error. The chain joins TRBV7-2 to TRBJ2-5; tentatively, D is TRBD2 (6 bases). The CDR3 sequence is 13 residues long. The germline gives CDR1 SGHTA, CDR2 FQGNSA. The CDR3 nucleotides are TGCGCCAGCAGTCGGGACTACCAAGAGACCCAGTACTTC. Translating gives CASSRDYQETQYF. The variable domain in full, with the rest retrieved from reference TRBV7-2 and TRBJ2-5, is GAGVSQSPSNKVTEKGKDVELRCDPISGHTALYWYRQSLGQGLEFLIYFQGNSAPDKSGLPSDRFSAERTGGSVSTLTIQRTQQEDSAVYLCASSRDYQETQYFGPGTRLLVL.

The chain has TRBV27 and TRBJ1-2; unclear D gene. Per the germline V gene, CDR1 is MNHEY and CDR2 is SMNVEV (reference sequence). The V gene lost 8 bases and the J gene lost 2 bases, with 9 bases spanning the gap. This CDR3 spans 12 amino acids. The CDR3 DNA sequence: TGTGCCAGCTTTAAGGCGAACTATGGCTACACCTTC. This gives the protein CASFKANYGYTF.

This clone showed up just a few times. The chain has TRBV7-9 and TRBJ1-1; 12 bases agree with TRBD1. The CDR3 length is 17 residues. CDR1 is SEHNR and CDR2 is FQNEAQ in the germline V gene (reference sequence). The V gene end was trimmed by 0 bases and the J gene end by 8 bases; junction bases not matched to a gene: 10. Written as DNA, the CDR3 is TGTGCCAGCAGCTTAGCGCCGGGACAGGGGGCGGTTTTCGAAGCTTTCTTT. Amino acid sequence: CASSLAPGQGAVFEAFF.

V and J are TRBV10-3 and TRBJ2-1, with 13 positions matching TRBD2. V lost 6 bases and J lost 8; bases outside the gene matches: 4. The CDR3 is 14 amino acids. Germline V lookup: CDR1 ENHRY, CDR2 SYGVKD. The CDR3 DNA reads as TGTGCCATCAGCCAACTAGCGGGAGGGGATGAGCAGTTCTTC. Protein product: CAISQLAGGDEQFF.

The rearrangement links TRBV29-1 to TRBJ2-7; D is ambiguous. Germline V gene sequence: CDR1 SQVTM, CDR2 ANQGSEA. Trimming took 6 bases from V and 2 from J, leaving 14 bases between them. The CDR3 loop spans 13 amino acids. The CDR3 region is CSVSTTYTYEQYF. For the CDR3, the DNA is TGCAGCGTCTCCACGACATATACCTACGAGCAGTACTTC.

The chain couples TRBV7-3 to TRBJ2-1; D might be TRBD1 (6 bases). Germline CDR1 SGHTA, CDR2 FQGTGA. Trimming shortened V by 2 bases and J by 6 bases, and 8 bases separated the two germline ends. The CDR3 spans 13 residues. CDR3 region: CASSLGQLNEQFF. As DNA, the CDR3 is TGTGCCAGCAGCTTAGGACAGCTCAATGAGCAGTTCTTC.

The chain carries TRBV7-9 and TRBJ1-1; D is uncertain. V was pared by 6 bases and J by 1 base, with 24 bases between. CDR1 SEHNR and CDR2 FQNEAQ come from the germline V gene (reference sequence). This CDR3 comprises 18 residues. CDR3 region: CASRPRTRIDETNTEAFF. In DNA, the CDR3 is TGTGCCAGCAGACCAAGGACCCGCATAGATGAAACGAACACTGAAGCTTTCTTT.

This clone was counted between two and nine times. Other DNA sequences of this sample code for an identical CDR3. V usage is TRBV27 and J usage is TRBJ1-6; D gene unclear. The CDR3 runs to 15 residues. Trimming shortened V by 6 bases and J by 7 bases, and 16 bases separated the two germline ends. Germline V gene lookup returns CDR1 MNHEY and CDR2 SMNVEV (reference sequence). CDR3 protein: CASSLGVGGNSPLHF. CDR3 bases: TGTGCCAGCAGCCTCGGGGTCGGAGGGAATTCACCCCTCCACTTT.

This clone was found a few times. V and J are TRBV30 and TRBJ1-5; D gene ambiguous. Trimming removed 0 bases from V and 7 bases from J, with 10 bases in between. In germline, CDR1 is GTSNPN, CDR2 SVGIG (reference sequence). The CDR3 extends over 13 amino acids. The CDR3 loop reads CAWSVNRRQPQHF. The CDR3 nucleotides are TGTGCCTGGAGTGTAAACCGGCGCCAGCCCCAGCATTTT.

The DNA for the CDR3 is TGTGCCAGCTCACTATGGGACAGGGGATCCGAGCAGTACTTC. As protein: CASSLWDRGSEQYF. V is TRBV18 and J is TRBJ2-7; 10 bases fit TRBD1. V dropped 4 bases and J dropped 6; count of bases not matched to a gene: 6. The germline gives CDR1 KGHSH, CDR2 LQKENI. The CDR3 sequence is 14 residues long. Full variable domain (outside the CDR3, taken from reference TRBV18 and TRBJ2-7): NAGVMQNPRHLVRRRGQEARLRCSPMKGHSHVYWYRQLPEEGLKFMVYLQKENIIDESGMPKERFSAEFPKEGPSILRIQQVVRGDSAAYFCASSLWDRGSEQYFGPGTRLTVT.

This clone has only a few counts. The CDR3, as DNA: TGTGCCGGAACGAGAGGCGCTAAACCTGAAGCTTTCTTT. Its translation: CAGTRGAKPEAFF. The rearrangement uses TRBV30 and TRBJ1-1; unclear D gene. V gave up 8 bases and J gave up 6 bases, with 19 bases separating them. The CDR3 is 13 amino acids. Germline V CDR1 and CDR2: GTSNPN, SVGIG (reference sequence).